These 20 T cell receptor beta chains were sequenced from one sample in a study of blood T cells in healthy people across ages. With a J-beta primer mix and a sample-barcoded 5' primer, a second PCR ran 7 to 11 cycles. Using its own MiXCR run on the 5' RACE reads, TCRdb lists one record per CDR3 protein. The sample has hundreds of thousands of distinct CDR3 sequences, 48% seen once. Sequences were obtained from blood. The receptors originated from a man aged 25-40 years in good health.

This clonotype was picked up a small number of times. The V and J genes are TRBV12-3 or TRBV12-4 and TRBJ1-2; D call uncertain. Trimming pared 5 bases from V and 3 bases from J, leaving 13 bases between. This CDR3 comprises 14 residues. This CDR3 reads CASSTRRVHYGYTF. The CDR3 nucleotides read TGTGCCAGCAGTACCCGGAGGGTACACTATGGCTACACCTTC.

Comments on this clonotype: Given a much more abundant clone one base away, this may be a read error. This chain joins TRBV25-1 and TRBJ2-7; D gene ambiguous. The CDR3 contains 12 residues. Germline V lookup: CDR1 MGHDK, CDR2 SYGVNS. V was shortened by 2 bases and J by 3 bases, with 5 bases between the two germline ends. The CDR3: CASSEVNYEQYF. CDR3 nucleotide sequence: TGTGCCAGCAGTGAAGTAAACTACGAGCAGTACTTC.

The CDR3 protein is CASSFIGDRGSYEQYF. The CDR3 DNA is TGTGCCAGCAGCTTTATCGGGGACAGGGGATCCTACGAGCAGTACTTC. The chain has TRBV7-9 and TRBJ2-7, with TRBD1 matching over 10 bases. Germline loops: CDR1 SEHNR, CDR2 FQNEAQ (reference sequence). The CDR3 is made up of 16 amino acids. Trimming took 3 bases from V and 1 from J; bases not matched to a gene: 6. The full variable domain, its missing parts supplied by reference TRBV7-9 and TRBJ2-7, is DTGVSQNPRHKITKRGQNVTFRCDPISEHNRLYWYRQTLGQGPEFLTYFQNEAQLEKSRLLSDRFSAERPKGSFSTLEIQRTEQGDSAMYLCASSFIGDRGSYEQYFGPGTRLTVT.

The genes are TRBV7-2 and TRBJ1-1, with TRBD1 identical over 7 bases. There are 14 residues in the CDR3. The V gene's germline CDR1 is SGHTA and CDR2 FQGNSA. After removal of 7 bases from V and 6 bases from J, the junction contained 11 bases not matched to a gene. CDR3 DNA sequence: TGTGCCAGCAACTCCAGGACAGGTAGTGCTGAAGCTTTCTTT. Amino acids: CASNSRTGSAEAFF. The variable domain in full, completed from reference TRBV7-2 and TRBJ1-1, reads GAGVSQSPSNKVTEKGKDVELRCDPISGHTALYWYRQSLGQGLEFLIYFQGNSAPDKSGLPSDRFSAERTGGSVSTLTIQRTQQEDSAVYLCASNSRTGSAEAFFGQGTRLTVV.

The genes are TRBV5-1 and TRBJ1-1; D is undetermined. CDR3 length: 13 amino acids. Trimming removed 4 bases at V and 0 bases at J, with 7 bases between. The germline CDR1 and CDR2 sequences are SGHRS and YFSETQ. The CDR3 sequence: CASSHLMNTEAFF. The CDR3 nucleotides read TGCGCCAGCAGCCACCTGATGAACACTGAAGCTTTCTTT. Combining the CDR3 with reference TRBV5-1 and TRBJ1-1 gives the whole variable domain KAGVTQTPRYLIKTRGQQVTLSCSPISGHRSVSWYQQTPGQGLQFLFEYFSETQRNKGNFPGRFSGRQFSNSRSEMNVSTLELGDSALYLCASSHLMNTEAFFGQGTRLTVV.

A few counts support this clonotype. The chain has TRBV29-1 and TRBJ2-1; 7 nucleotides align to TRBD2. In germline, CDR1 is SQVTM, CDR2 ANQGSEA. The CDR3 has 12 residues. The CDR3 spells CGAREDYNEQFF. In DNA form, the CDR3 reads TGCGGGGCCCGGGAGGACTACAATGAGCAGTTCTTC.

This chain uses TRBV7-2 with TRBJ2-3; 7 bases are shared with TRBD2. V shed 8 bases and J 5 bases; nucleotides not matched to a gene: 7. Germline V lookup: CDR1 SGHTA, CDR2 FQGNSA. The CDR3 sequence is 13 residues long. The chain's CDR3 is CASQQTSEDTQYF. The DNA for the CDR3 is TGTGCCAGCCAACAAACTAGCGAAGATACGCAGTATTTT.

The chain carries TRBV5-8 and TRBJ2-3; TRBD1 matches at 10 bases. V was clipped by 3 bases and J by 2 bases; unmatched bases: 6. The germline V gene encodes CDR1 SGHTS and CDR2 YDEGEE. The CDR3 loop spans 16 amino acids. The CDR3 nucleotides are TGTGCCAGCAGCTCCCGGGACAGGGGATACACAGATACGCAGTATTTT. Its protein product is CASSSRDRGYTDTQYF.

This clonotype was found many times. This sequence may be a read error, since a much larger clone differs from it by one base. J is TRBJ2-7 and V is TRBV20-1, with TRBD2 identical over 15 bases. The CDR3 length is 14 residues. Germline-derived CDR1 and CDR2 are DFQATT and SNEGSKA (reference sequence). J was trimmed by 7 bases and V by 6 bases; bases with no gene match: 7. The CDR3 DNA sequence: TGCAGTGCGCGGACTAGCGGGGGGGTAAATGAGCAGTACTTC. Translating it yields CSARTSGGVNEQYF.

This chain uses TRBV12-3 or TRBV12-4 with TRBJ1-2, with D hard to call. The length of the CDR3 is 11 residues. Deletions cut 9 bases from V and 5 bases from J, with 10 bases between. In DNA, the CDR3 is TGTGCCAGTACCGCAGCTTATGGCTACACCTTC. Protein sequence: CASTAAYGYTF.

In this sample, this clonotype turned up many times. A read error may produce the germline difference seen at one junction end. The J gene is TRBJ1-6, the V gene TRBV3-1; no reliable D call. The CDR3 covers 14 residues. Germline V gene lookup returns CDR1 LGHDT and CDR2 YNNKEL (reference sequence). The CDR3 sequence: CASSQVGGNSPLHF. Here the CDR3 DNA reads TGCGCCAGCAGCCAAGTCGGTGGGAATTCACCCCTCCACTTT.

In this sample, this clonotype turned up many times. CDR3 loop: CPYRVNQPQHF. CDR3 bases: TGTCCATACAGGGTTAATCAGCCCCAGCATTTT. The chain recombines TRBV3-1 with TRBJ1-5; possible D gene TRBD1, 6 bases. The CDR3 has 11 residues. The germline V gene has CDR1 LGHDT and CDR2 YNNKEL (reference sequence).

The rearrangement joins TRBV3-1 to TRBJ2-5; 12 bases are shared with TRBD2. The J call could be wrong; TRBJ2-7 is a better fit for the DNA end. Germline V CDR1 and CDR2: LGHDT, YNNKEL (reference sequence). The CDR3 totals 15 residues. Here the CDR3 reads CASSPSGGAYGEQYF. CDR3 nucleotides: TGTGCCAGCAGCCCTAGCGGGGGGGCCTATGGCGAGCAGTACTTC.

This clonotype has only a few counts. V usage is TRBV7-2 and J usage is TRBJ2-4, with a tentative D call TRBD1 (6 bases). Germline assignment: CDR1 SGHTA and CDR2 FQGNSA. This CDR3 spans 17 amino acids. Trimming shortened V by 2 bases and J by 1 base, and 15 bases separated the two germline ends. The CDR3 sequence: CASSLRTDLSAKNIQYF. CDR3 nucleotides: TGTGCCAGCAGCTTAAGGACAGACCTTTCGGCCAAAAACATTCAGTACTTC.

V and J are TRBV4-2 and TRBJ2-1, with D uncertain. The CDR3 extends over 16 amino acids. From germline, CDR1 is LGHNA and CDR2 YNFKEQ. The germline V and J ends were trimmed by 0 bases and 0 bases, with 9 bases remaining between them. The CDR3: CASSQDPQSSYNEQFF. DNA for the CDR3: TGTGCCAGCAGCCAAGATCCCCAAAGCTCCTACAATGAGCAGTTCTTC.

This clonotype was counted between two and nine times. The chain uses TRBV6-2 or TRBV6-3 and TRBJ2-6, with D hard to call. Trimming shortened V by 4 bases and J by 2 bases, and 6 bases separated the two germline ends. This CDR3 is 14 amino acids long. CDR1 and CDR2 from the germline V gene are MNHEY and SVGEGT. CDR3 nucleotide sequence: TGTGCCAGCAGTTGGGCAGCTGGGGCCAACGTCCTGACTTTC. Protein sequence: CASSWAAGANVLTF.

V gene TRBV7-2 combines with J gene TRBJ1-6; D is uncertain. The V gene's germline CDR1 is SGHTA and CDR2 FQGNSA. V was trimmed by 5 bases and J by 11 bases, leaving 25 bases between them. The CDR3 loop spans 17 amino acids. The CDR3 spells CASSLSHSQVRNAPLHF. CDR3 nucleotides: TGTGCCAGCAGCCTCAGTCATAGTCAAGTCAGGAATGCACCCCTCCACTTT.

This clonotype came up once. The chain uses TRBV12-3 or TRBV12-4 and TRBJ2-1; 7 positions match TRBD2. CDR3 size: 16 residues. V lost 6 bases and J lost 3; bases outside the gene matches: 11. CDR3 sequence reads: CASSTVSGSHYNEQFF. DNA of the CDR3: TGTGCCAGCAGCACGGTTAGCGGGTCCCACTACAATGAGCAGTTCTTC.

The chain is built from TRBV4-3 and TRBJ2-3; 7 bases line up with TRBD2. Per the germline V gene, CDR1 is LGHNA and CDR2 is YSLEER. V gave up 5 bases and J gave up 1 base; unmatched junction bases: 9. There are 16 residues in the CDR3. The CDR3 region has the DNA TGCGCCAGCAGCTCCCTGGGAGGGCTTCGCACAGATACGCAGTATTTT. Translating it yields CASSSLGGLRTDTQYF.

The chain combines TRBV5-1 with TRBJ1-5; weak D call: TRBD1 (5 bases). Per germline, CDR1 SGHRS and CDR2 YFSETQ. The V end was cut by 0 bases, the J end by 1 base, with 11 bases between. The CDR3 sequence is 16 residues long. The CDR3 protein is CASSLEARASNQPQHF. The CDR3 nucleotides read TGCGCCAGCAGCTTGGAGGCCAGGGCGAGCAATCAGCCCCAGCATTTT.